This T cell receptor beta chain was captured by sequencing in a study of shared clonotypes between healthy human individuals. Genomic DNA per cell subset filled all wells of several immunoSEQ plates. Libraries were prepared by immunoSEQ multiplex PCR; TCRdb keeps only in-frame clonotypes and omits some of them. Of 1,500,000 or so clones in the sample, about 98.5% are singletons; the top ten hold roughly 0.36%. With V trimmed by 0 bases and J by 5 bases, 6 bases remained unmatched. The CDR3 covers 15 residues. Germline V gives CDR1 WNHNN, CDR2 SYGVQD (reference sequence). The TCR comes from a man aged 25-45 years in good health. The chain carries TRBV10-1 and TRBJ2-7; the match to TRBD2 covers 8 bases. The sequenced sample consisted of naive CD4+ T cells sorted from blood. Subset here: CD45RA+ positively selected. CDR3 sequence (DNA): TGCGCCAGCAGTGAGTCGGTAGCGGGGATCCACGAGCAGTACTTC. Encoded protein: CASSESVAGIHEQYF.